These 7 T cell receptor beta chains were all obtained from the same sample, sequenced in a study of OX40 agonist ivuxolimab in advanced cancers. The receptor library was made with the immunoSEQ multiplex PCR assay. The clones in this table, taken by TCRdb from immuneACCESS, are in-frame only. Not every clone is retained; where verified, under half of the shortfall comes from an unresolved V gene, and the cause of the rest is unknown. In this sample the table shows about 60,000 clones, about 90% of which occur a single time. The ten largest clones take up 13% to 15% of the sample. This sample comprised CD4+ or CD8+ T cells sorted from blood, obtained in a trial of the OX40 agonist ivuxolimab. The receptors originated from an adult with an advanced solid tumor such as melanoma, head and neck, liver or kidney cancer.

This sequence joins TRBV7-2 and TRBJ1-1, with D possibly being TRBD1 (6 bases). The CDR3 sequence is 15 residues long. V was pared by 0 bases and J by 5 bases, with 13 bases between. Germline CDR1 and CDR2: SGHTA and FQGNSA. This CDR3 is CASSLARAGVTEAFF. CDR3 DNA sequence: TGTGCCAGCAGCTTAGCGCGAGCAGGGGTAACTGAAGCTTTCTTT.

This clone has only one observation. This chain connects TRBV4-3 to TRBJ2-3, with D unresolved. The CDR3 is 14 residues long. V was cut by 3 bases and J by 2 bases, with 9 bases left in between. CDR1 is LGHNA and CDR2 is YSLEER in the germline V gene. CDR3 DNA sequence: TGCGCCAGCAGCCAGGGGTATTCCACAGATACGCAGTATTTT. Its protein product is CASSQGYSTDTQYF.

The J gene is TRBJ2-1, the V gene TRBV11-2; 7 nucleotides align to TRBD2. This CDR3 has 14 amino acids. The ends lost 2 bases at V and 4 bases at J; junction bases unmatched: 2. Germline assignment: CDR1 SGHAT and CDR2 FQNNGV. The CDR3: CASSLLAVYNEQFF. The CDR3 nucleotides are TGTGCCAGCAGCTTACTAGCGGTGTACAATGAGCAGTTCTTC.

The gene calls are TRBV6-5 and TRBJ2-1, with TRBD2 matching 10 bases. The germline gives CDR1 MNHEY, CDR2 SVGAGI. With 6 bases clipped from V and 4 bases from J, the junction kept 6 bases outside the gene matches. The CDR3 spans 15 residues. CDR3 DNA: TGTGCCAGCAGACCTCTAGCGGGAGTATACAATGAGCAGTTCTTC. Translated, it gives CASRPLAGVYNEQFF.

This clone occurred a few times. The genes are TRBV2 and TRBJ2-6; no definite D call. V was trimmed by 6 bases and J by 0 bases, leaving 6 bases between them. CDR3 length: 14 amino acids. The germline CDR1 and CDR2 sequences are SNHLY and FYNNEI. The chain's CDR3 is CASRKSSGANVLTF. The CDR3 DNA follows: TGTGCCAGCAGAAAGAGCTCTGGGGCCAACGTCCTGACTTTC.

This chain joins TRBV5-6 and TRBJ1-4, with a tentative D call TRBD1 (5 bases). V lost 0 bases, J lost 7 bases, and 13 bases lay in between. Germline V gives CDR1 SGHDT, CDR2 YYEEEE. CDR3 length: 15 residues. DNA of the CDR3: TGTGCCAGCAGCTTGGCGCGGCCGGGGGGTGAAAAACTGTTTTTT. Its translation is CASSLARPGGEKLFF.

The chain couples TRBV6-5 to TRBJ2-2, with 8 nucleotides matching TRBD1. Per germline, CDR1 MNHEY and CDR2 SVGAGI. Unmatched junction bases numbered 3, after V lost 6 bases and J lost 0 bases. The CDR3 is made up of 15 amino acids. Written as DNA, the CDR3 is TGTGCCAGCAGACGACAGGGGACGAACACCGGGGAGCTGTTTTTT. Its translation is CASRRQGTNTGELFF.